Below are 22 T cell receptor beta chains sequenced from a single sample in a study of T cell clonality in common variable immunodeficiency. The method was immunoSEQ multiplex PCR; TCRdb's version includes in-frame clones alone and lacks a portion of them. Observed in the sample are about 47,000 clones, none of them singletons. Sequences were obtained from peripheral blood mononuclear cells. These receptors came from a person aged 18-69 years in good health.

This clone was seen more than once but under ten times. One junction end does not reproduce the germline sequence, and a read error may be involved. The DNA ends 3 residues before the CDR3 does, and the rest of the CDR3 is filled in from the germline J gene. Other DNA variants within this sample encode the same CDR3. J is TRBJ1-6 and V is TRBV30, with a possible D match to TRBD1 (5 bases). There are 15 residues in the CDR3. Germline lookup yields CDR1 GTSNPN and CDR2 SVGIG (reference sequence). This CDR3 reads CAWSGQSSYNSPLHF. Partial CDR3 DNA: TGTGCCTGGAGTGGACAGAGCTCCTATAATTCGCCC.

This clone has ten or more counts. The read finishes 3 residues shy of the CDR3 end, and the germline J gene is used to complete it. This chain joins TRBV13 and TRBJ2-1; D possibly corresponds to TRBD2 (5 bases). CDR3 length: 15 amino acids. Deletions cut 2 bases from V and 6 bases from J, with 14 bases between. Germline values: CDR1 PRHDT, CDR2 FYEKMQ (reference sequence). The sequenced part of the CDR3 DNA is TGTGCCAGCAGCTTACCTGGACTGGAGTTCAATGAG. This translates into CASSLPGLEFNE. In full, the CDR3 is CASSLPGLEFNEQFF.

This clone was seen at least ten times. The sequenced part of the CDR3 DNA is TGTGCCAGCAGCCCCGGGACAGGGCATAATATTCATTCTTTCAACTATGGC. This codes for CASSPGTGHNIHSFNYG. The whole CDR3 protein reads CASSPGTGHNIHSFNYGYTF. The gene calls are TRBV13 and TRBJ1-2, with 9 bases fitting TRBD1. The CDR3 end falls 3 residues outside the read, so it is completed with the germline J gene. This CDR3 region has 20 residues. Germline CDR1 and CDR2: PRHDT and FYEKMQ (reference sequence). With 5 bases clipped from V and 2 bases from J, the junction kept 21 bases outside the gene matches.

This clone was detected ten times or more. The CDR3 goes on 3 residues after the read ends, and that part is filled in from the germline J gene. The genes are TRBV6-1 and TRBJ2-2, with D possibly TRBD1 on 6 matching bases. Germline V gene data show CDR1 as MNHNS and CDR2 as SASEGT. The CDR3 extends over 12 amino acids. The DNA read from the CDR3 is TGTGCCAGCAGTGAAGTAACAGGGACG. Its translation is CASSEVTGT. In full, the CDR3 is CASSEVTGTLFF.

This clone has a handful of counts. Read sequence stops 3 residues before the CDR3 end, and the germline J gene provides the missing end. V gene TRBV11-3 combines with J gene TRBJ2-1; D unresolved. The CDR3 is made up of 14 amino acids. Germline CDR1 reads SGHNT; CDR2 reads YENEEA. Trimming took off 5 bases at V and 5 bases at J, with 13 bases between the two ends. CDR3 region: CASSLPPYNNEQFF. The CDR3 DNA, read in part, is TGTGCCAGCAGCCTACCCCCCTATAACAATGAG. The variable domain in full, with the rest retrieved from reference TRBV11-3 and TRBJ2-1, is EAGVVQSPRYKIIEKKQPVAFWCNPISGHNTLYWYLQNLGQGPELLIRYENEEAVDDSQLPKDRFSAERLKGVDSTLKIQPAELGDSAVYLCASSLPPYNNEQFFGPGTRLTVL.

This clone was seen many times. The sequenced fragment ends 3 residues before the CDR3 boundary, so the rest is inferred from the germline J gene. The V call is TRBV20-1, the J call TRBJ1-1; TRBD1 is a possible D gene (5 bases). The CDR3 totals 14 residues. Per the germline V gene, CDR1 is DFQATT and CDR2 is SNEGSKA (reference sequence). V was shortened by 1 base and J by 3 bases, with 12 bases between the two germline ends. This CDR3 is CSARGGALDTEAFF. CDR3 bases read: TGCAGTGCTAGAGGCGGGGCTTTGGACACTGAA.

Ten or more counts support this clone. The observed sequence ends 3 residues before the CDR3 terminus, with the missing tail filled in from the germline J gene. The V gene is TRBV20-1, the J gene TRBJ2-1; D ambiguous. Germline CDR1 DFQATT, CDR2 SNEGSKA (reference sequence). V shed 6 bases and J shed 5 bases, with 5 bases lying between them. There are 10 residues in the CDR3. Partial CDR3 DNA: TGCAGTGCCCCCAACAATGAG. This translates into CSAPNNE. In full, the CDR3 reads CSAPNNEQFF.

This clone was observed at least ten times. The missing CDR3 end, 3 residues past where the read stops, is filled in from the germline J gene. The gene calls are TRBV29-1 and TRBJ1-3; no clear D gene. Per germline, CDR1 SQVTM and CDR2 ANQGSEA. There are 14 residues in the CDR3. Trimming left V 4 bases short and J 0 bases short, with 10 bases between. CDR3 residues: CSVAVSRSGNTIYF. Incomplete CDR3 DNA: TGCAGCGTTGCAGTCTCCCGCTCTGGAAACACC.

This clone was seen more than once but under ten times. The read ends 3 residues early relative to the CDR3; the germline J gene fills the gap. The V gene is TRBV16, the J gene TRBJ2-7; TRBD1 is a possible D gene (8 bases). The CDR3 sequence is 18 residues long. Germline values: CDR1 KGHSY, CDR2 FQNENV. The V gene lost 6 bases and the J gene lost 5 bases, with 29 bases spanning the gap. CDR3 residues: CASSPRQGRREWQNEQYF. CDR3 DNA (partial): TGTGCCAGCAGTCCAAGACAGGGGAGGCGGGAGTGGCAAAACGAG.

There are many counts of this clone. Read coverage stops 3 residues before the CDR3 terminus; the germline J gene supplies the remainder. The gene calls are TRBV28 and TRBJ2-7; D is possibly TRBD1 (6 bases). The CDR3 is 14 amino acids. The germline V and J ends were trimmed by 6 bases and 2 bases, with 14 bases remaining between them. CDR1 and CDR2 (germline): MDHEN, SYDVKM. CDR3 sequence: CASSLQGHTYEQYF. The DNA read from the CDR3 is TGTGCCAGCAGCCTACAGGGCCACACCTACGAG.

This clone has ten or more counts. The sequenced fragment ends 3 residues before the CDR3 boundary, so the rest is inferred from the germline J gene. This sequence joins TRBV20-1 and TRBJ2-7; no clear D gene. Per the germline V gene, CDR1 is DFQATT and CDR2 is SNEGSKA (reference sequence). V gave up 3 bases and J gave up 6 bases, with 15 bases separating them. The CDR3 is 13 residues long. The CDR3 sequence is CSASGRKGFEQYF. The sequenced part of the CDR3 DNA is TGCAGTGCTAGCGGCAGGAAAGGCTTCGAG.

This clone was counted at least ten times. The CDR3 end is not reached by the read, which stops 3 residues before it; the germline J gene fills it in. This chain links TRBV2 with TRBJ2-2, with 7 bases matching TRBD1. The V and J ends lost 6 bases and 5 bases, in that order; junction bases with no gene match: 3. Germline lookup yields CDR1 SNHLY and CDR2 FYNNEI. CDR3 length: 13 amino acids. The CDR3 spells CASRGQATGELFF. Incomplete CDR3 DNA: TGTGCCAGCAGAGGACAGGCGACCGGGGAG.

This clone was picked up many times. The sequenced fragment ends 3 residues before the CDR3 boundary, so the rest is inferred from the germline J gene. The chain uses TRBV5-1 and TRBJ2-1; 8 bases match TRBD1. V dropped 4 bases and J dropped 6; count of bases not matched to a gene: 15. Germline V gene sequence: CDR1 SGHRS, CDR2 YFSETQ. The CDR3 consists of 17 residues. The CDR3 protein is CASSPLPTGEPLNEQFF. The sequenced part of the CDR3 DNA is TGCGCCAGCAGCCCTTTACCGACAGGGGAACCCCTCAATGAG.

This clone was seen at least ten times. The read gets to within 3 residues of the CDR3 end, and the germline J gene fills in the rest. This chain links TRBV6-1 with TRBJ2-1; TRBD1 matches at 9 bases. The V segment lost 4 bases and the J segment 8 bases; nucleotides outside the gene matches: 3. This CDR3 spans 13 amino acids. Germline V gene data show CDR1 as MNHNS and CDR2 as SASEGT. CDR3 amino acids: CASSGWDRDEQFF. The CDR3 DNA, read in part, is TGTGCCAGCAGTGGGTGGGACAGGGATGAG.

This clone was recorded a few times. The CDR3 is cut off 3 residues early in the read; its end comes from the germline J gene. The rearrangement links TRBV2 to TRBJ1-5; D call uncertain. The ends were cut back, 7 bases at V and 4 bases at J, with 11 bases in the middle. There are 13 residues in the CDR3. CDR1 is SNHLY, CDR2 FYNNEI, per germline. The CDR3 here is CASTLNSNQPQHF. The sequenced CDR3 bases are TGTGCCAGCACCCTGAACTCTAATCAGCCC.

This clone came up many times. The CDR3 end lies 3 residues beyond the end of the read and is filled in from the germline J gene. The chain has TRBV19 and TRBJ2-5; 15 bases map to TRBD2. The CDR3 is 15 residues long. CDR1 is LNHDA and CDR2 is SQIVND in the germline V gene (reference sequence). V lost 6 bases and J lost 5; bases outside the gene matches: 4. Partial CDR3 DNA: TGTGCCAGTAGAAGGACTAGCGGGAGGGGGGAGACC. This gives the protein CASRRTSGRGET. The full CDR3 protein reads CASRRTSGRGETQYF.

The table lists this clone with many counts. The CDR3 goes on 3 residues after the read ends, and that part is filled in from the germline J gene. The gene calls are TRBV9 and TRBJ1-2; TRBD1 might be the D (5 bases). Per germline, CDR1 SGDLS and CDR2 YYNGEE. The CDR3 has 14 residues. The CDR3 reads CASSVGGGAGGYTF. The CDR3 bases that were read are TGTGCCAGCAGCGTAGGAGGAGGGGCTGGGGGC.

Concerning this clone itself: The sequenced fragment ends 3 residues before the CDR3 boundary, so the rest is inferred from the germline J gene. This rearrangement joins TRBV5-6 to TRBJ2-2, with TRBD2 as a possible D gene (6 bases). From germline, CDR1 is SGHDT and CDR2 YYEEEE. There are 14 residues in the CDR3. The germline V and J ends were trimmed by 3 bases and 4 bases, with 10 bases remaining between them. CDR3 amino acids: CASSWAGSTGELFF. Incomplete CDR3 DNA: TGTGCCAGCAGCTGGGCGGGGTCCACCGGGGAG.

The sample holds many counts of this clone. The CDR3 end falls 3 residues outside the read, so it is completed with the germline J gene. V usage is TRBV20-1 and J usage is TRBJ2-2; a weak D match, TRBD1 (6 bases). The germline gives CDR1 DFQATT, CDR2 SNEGSKA (reference sequence). V lost 1 base and J 4 bases, leaving 10 bases between the germline ends. CDR3 length: 14 residues. The CDR3 sequence is CSARGQGFTGELFF. The part of the CDR3 DNA that was read is TGCAGTGCTAGAGGCCAGGGGTTCACCGGGGAG.

At least ten counts were recorded for this clone. The CDR3 is cut off 3 residues early in the read; its end comes from the germline J gene. The V gene is TRBV2, the J gene TRBJ1-2; D possibly corresponds to TRBD1 (6 bases). This CDR3 contains 10 residues. Germline CDR1 is SNHLY and CDR2 is FYNNEI. CDR3 protein: CASRGAGYTF. The covered CDR3 bases are TGTGCCAGCAGGGGGGCCGGC.

The covered CDR3 bases are TGTGCCAGAAGCGTATCCTGGGACTGTCCCCAAGAGACC. It specifies CARSVSWDCPQET. The whole CDR3 sequence reads CARSVSWDCPQETQYF. The chain recombines TRBV5-3 with TRBJ2-5; a weak D match, TRBD2 (6 bases). The sequence runs out 3 residues before the end of the CDR3; the remainder is reconstructed from the germline J gene. TRBV5-3 is an ORF, with its function uncertain. Trimming left V 4 bases short and J 1 base short, with 17 bases between. The CDR3 has 16 amino acids.

This clone was detected ten times or more. The read stops 3 residues short of the end of the CDR3; the missing end is completed from the germline J gene. The genes are TRBV30 and TRBJ2-7; the match to TRBD1 covers 10 bases. The germline gives CDR1 GTSNPN, CDR2 SVGIG (reference sequence). The CDR3 spans 14 residues. Unmatched junction bases numbered 5, after V lost 3 bases and J lost 3 bases. The part of the CDR3 DNA that was read is TGTGCCTGGAGCGTCGGGACAGGGGACTACGAG. It yields the protein CAWSVGTGDYE. The whole CDR3 reads CAWSVGTGDYEQYF.